A single sample is the source of the 25 T cell receptor beta chains below, sequenced in a study of molecular identifiers for immune sequencing clone quantification. TCRdb analysed the PCR reads with MiXCR anew, one entry per CDR3 protein. The table records about 65,000 distinct CDR3 sequences, around a sixth of them present only once. The specimen sequenced was naive CD8+ T cells from blood, with Jurkat cell RNA spiked in. Subset given: FACS-sorted CD8+CD4-CCR7+CD45RA+ naive T cells. The receptor source for this set is a human donor in good health. Some libraries in this study had Jurkat cell RNA spiked in.

This clonotype was counted ten times or more. The V and J genes are TRBV5-6 and TRBJ2-3; D not certain. V gave up 4 bases and J gave up 2 bases, with 8 bases separating them. The CDR3 extends over 13 amino acids. Germline CDR1 SGHDT, CDR2 YYEEEE. The CDR3: CASSILPTDTQYF. Written as DNA, the CDR3 is TGTGCCAGCAGCATTTTACCCACAGATACGCAGTATTTT.

V usage is TRBV15 and J usage is TRBJ2-7; weak D call: TRBD2 (5 bases). The V end was cut by 1 base, the J end by 0 bases, with 16 bases between. The CDR3 runs to 17 residues. Germline V gene sequence: CDR1 LNHNV, CDR2 YYDKDF (reference sequence). The CDR3 nucleotides are TGTGCCACCAGCAGAGTGCCAAGGACTGAAGCCTCCTACGAGCAGTACTTC. Translating gives CATSRVPRTEASYEQYF.

This clonotype was observed many times. V usage is TRBV5-5 and J usage is TRBJ2-7; 7 bases align to TRBD1. From germline, CDR1 is SGHKS and CDR2 YYEKEE (reference sequence). V lost 4 bases and J lost 3; bases outside the gene matches: 7. The CDR3 totals 14 residues. CDR3 protein: CASSPQTGHYEQYF. The CDR3 region has the DNA TGTGCCAGCAGCCCACAGACAGGGCACTACGAGCAGTACTTC.

This clonotype has a count of ten or more. The rearrangement links TRBV20-1 to TRBJ2-1; the match to TRBD2 covers 15 bases. The V gene end was trimmed by 5 bases and the J gene end by 8 bases; junction bases not matched to a gene: 10. Per the germline V gene, CDR1 is DFQATT and CDR2 is SNEGSKA (reference sequence). The CDR3 has 16 residues. CDR3 amino acids: CSAGGLAGGVVDEQFF. As DNA, the CDR3 is TGCAGTGCTGGGGGACTAGCGGGAGGCGTGGTGGATGAGCAGTTCTTC.

There are many counts of this clonotype. The chain carries TRBV10-3 and TRBJ2-7; D gene ambiguous. CDR3 length equals 12 residues. Germline loops: CDR1 ENHRY, CDR2 SYGVKD. V lost 3 bases to trimming and J lost 0 bases, with 3 bases between them. The CDR3 spells CAISESSYEQYF. The CDR3 bases are TGTGCCATCAGTGAAAGCTCCTACGAGCAGTACTTC.

The chain has TRBV2 and TRBJ2-7, with D perhaps TRBD2 (5 bases). Germline V gene sequence: CDR1 SNHLY, CDR2 FYNNEI. The CDR3 spans 12 residues. Trimming took off 8 bases at V and 4 bases at J, with 12 bases between the two ends. The CDR3 DNA follows: TGTGCCAGCGGACTGAAATCTTACGAGCAGTACTTC. Protein product: CASGLKSYEQYF.

The J gene is TRBJ2-5, the V gene TRBV27; 9 positions match TRBD2. Losses at the gene ends were 4 bases for V and 4 bases for J; bases not matched to a gene: 4. The CDR3 length is 14 residues. CDR1 and CDR2 (germline): MNHEY, SMNVEV (reference sequence). This CDR3 reads CASSSTTSGETQYF. The DNA of the CDR3 is TGTGCCAGCAGTTCAACGACTAGCGGAGAGACCCAGTACTTC.

This clonotype was counted at least ten times. J is TRBJ2-3 and V is TRBV28, with a possible D match to TRBD2 (7 bases). The CDR3 extends over 14 amino acids. The germline CDR1 and CDR2 sequences are MDHEN and SYDVKM. V lost 2 bases, J lost 9 bases, and 15 bases lay in between. The CDR3 DNA sequence: TGTGCCAGCAGTTTAGCGGGAGAGCAGGGGACGCAGTATTTT. It is translated as CASSLAGEQGTQYF.

In this sample, this clonotype turned up many times. Sequence at one end of the junction differs from germline and may be a read error. This chain connects TRBV7-2 to TRBJ2-1; the D is unclear. Germline V gene lookup returns CDR1 SGHTA and CDR2 FQGNSA. The CDR3 length is 12 residues. The CDR3 loop reads CATSPRSNEQFF. The CDR3 DNA is TGTGCCACCAGCCCCAGGAGCAATGAGCAGTTCTTC.

This clonotype was counted only a few times. A read error is possible here, since a much larger clone lies one base away. The CDR3 spells CASGFQRGDRGYEQYF. The CDR3 DNA follows: TGTGCCAGCGGTTTTCAAAGGGGGGACAGGGGTTACGAGCAGTACTTC. The rearrangement links TRBV27 to TRBJ2-7; TRBD1 matches 10 bases. Germline CDR1 MNHEY, CDR2 SMNVEV (reference sequence). CDR3 size: 16 residues.

About this clonotype itself: Just one base apart from a much larger clone, this may be a read error. This chain connects TRBV10-2 to TRBJ2-3; D not resolved. This CDR3 has 14 amino acids. Germline V CDR1 and CDR2: WSHSY, SAAADI. The CDR3 DNA sequence: TGCGCCAGCGGTGAAGGGCCAAGCACAGATACGCAGTATTTT. Protein sequence: CASGEGPSTDTQYF.

This clonotype was picked up many times. This chain joins TRBV4-1 and TRBJ1-1; TRBD1 matches 9 bases. The germline V gene encodes CDR1 MGHRA and CDR2 YSYEKL. The CDR3 loop spans 14 amino acids. Trimming removed 1 base from V and 7 bases from J; junction bases left unmatched: 4. CDR3 residues: CASSQVLGQGEAFF. The CDR3 nucleotides are TGCGCCAGCAGCCAAGTTCTGGGACAGGGTGAAGCTTTCTTT.

In this sample, this clonotype turned up once. Possible read error: a much larger clone is one base away. CDR3 sequence reads: CASSQGSDSNYGYAF. CDR3 nucleotide sequence: TGCGCCAGCAGCCAAGGGTCTGACAGCAACTATGGCTACGCCTTC. V and J are TRBV4-1 and TRBJ1-2; D perhaps matches TRBD1 (5 bases). The length of the CDR3 is 15 residues. Germline V gene data show CDR1 as MGHRA and CDR2 as YSYEKL.

This rearrangement joins TRBV5-8 to TRBJ1-6; 10 bases agree with TRBD1. The CDR3 consists of 16 residues. Germline V lookup: CDR1 SGHTS, CDR2 YDEGEE. The V segment lost 5 bases and the J segment 6 bases; nucleotides outside the gene matches: 8. The CDR3, as DNA: TGTGCCAGCAGGGACAGGGGGACGTATGGTAATTCACCCCTCCACTTT. Encoded protein: CASRDRGTYGNSPLHF. Full variable domain (missing parts from reference TRBV5-8 and TRBJ1-6): EAGVTQSPTHLIKTRGQQATLRCSPISGHTSVYWYQQALGLGLQFLLWYDEGEERNRGNFPPRFSGRQFPNYSSELNVNALELEDSALYLCASRDRGTYGNSPLHFGNGTRLTVT.

This clonotype was observed a few times. The genes are TRBV2 and TRBJ2-1, with D possibly matching TRBD2 (6 bases). Germline V gene sequence: CDR1 SNHLY, CDR2 FYNNEI. The CDR3 sequence is 13 residues long. V lost 8 bases to trimming and J lost 8 bases, with 16 bases between them. CDR3 DNA sequence: TGTGCCAGCGGTTACGGGAGCTTCGATGAGCAGTTCTTC. Its translation: CASGYGSFDEQFF.

This clonotype was picked up many times. This chain connects TRBV20-1 to TRBJ1-1, with D hard to call. The CDR3 is 16 amino acids. Trimming took 0 bases from V and 8 from J, leaving 22 bases between them. In germline, CDR1 is DFQATT, CDR2 SNEGSKA (reference sequence). The CDR3 is CSARDIGLSKGREAFF. The CDR3 nucleotides are TGCAGTGCTAGAGATATAGGACTGTCCAAAGGCCGGGAAGCTTTCTTT.

This clonotype was counted at least ten times. The chain is built from TRBV21-1 and TRBJ2-2; the table gives TRBD2 as D, unverified against the DNA. TRBV21-1 is a known pseudogene. The CDR3 sequence is 23 residues long. CDR3 loop: CASSLFKQGRARFCGRFTGELFF. The CDR3 nucleotides read TGTGCCAGCAGCCTATTCAAACAGGGCAGGGCTCGTTTTTGCGGGAGGTTTACCGGGGAGCTGTTTTTT.

With respect to this clonotype: With a much larger clone just one base away, this may be a read error. The chain has TRBV27 and TRBJ2-7; 11 bases are shared with TRBD1. The CDR3 has 14 amino acids. Germline trimming cut 11 bases from V and 6 bases from J; bases unmatched to any gene: 12. Germline V gene sequence: CDR1 MNHEY, CDR2 SMNVEV (reference sequence). The CDR3 DNA sequence: TGTGCCGGCGGTGCCGGGACAGGGGGTTCCGAGCAGTACTTC. Protein sequence: CAGGAGTGGSEQYF.

The V call is TRBV6-2 or TRBV6-3, the J call TRBJ2-7, with D possibly being TRBD2 (5 bases). The CDR3 totals 16 residues. CDR1 is MNHEY and CDR2 is SVGEGT in the germline V gene. V lost 2 bases to trimming and J lost 3 bases, with 17 bases between them. As DNA, the CDR3 is TGTGCCAGCAGTTACCCCCCCGAGAGGGTGAACTACGAGCAGTACTTC. It codes for CASSYPPERVNYEQYF.

A remark on this clonotype: Since a much larger clone is just one base distant, this may be a read error. It is likely a read error, because the conserved phenylalanine at the end of the CDR3 is missing. The chain has TRBV11-2 and TRBJ2-6; D is ambiguous. The V and J ends lost 5 bases and 0 bases respectively, with 14 bases between them. The V gene's germline CDR1 is SGHAT and CDR2 FQNNGV. This CDR3 has 17 residues. CDR3 in amino acids: CASSLTVGPSGANVLTL. CDR3 in DNA: TGTGCCAGCAGCCTAACCGTCGGCCCCTCTGGGGCCAACGTCCTGACTCTC.

This clonotype was recorded at least ten times. The J gene is TRBJ2-2, the V gene TRBV7-9, with D hard to call. CDR1 SEHNR and CDR2 FQNEAQ come from the germline V gene (reference sequence). The CDR3 is 18 residues long. The V gene lost 1 base and the J gene lost 0 bases, with 15 bases spanning the gap. Here the CDR3 reads CASSLGPHDNTNTGELFF. In DNA form, the CDR3 reads TGTGCCAGCAGCTTAGGCCCCCATGACAACACGAACACCGGGGAGCTGTTTTTT.

This clonotype was picked up many times. V is TRBV6-2 or TRBV6-3 and J is TRBJ2-3; D is tentatively TRBD1 or TRBD2 (6 bases each). Trimming took 6 bases from V and 2 from J, leaving 15 bases between them. Germline V gene data show CDR1 as MNHEY and CDR2 as SVGEGT. This CDR3 region has 15 residues. CDR3 sequence reads: CASRDGGWHTDTQYF. The CDR3 nucleotides read TGTGCCAGCAGGGACGGGGGCTGGCACACAGATACGCAGTATTTT.

This clonotype was seen more than once but under ten times. This chain connects TRBV7-9 to TRBJ2-5; tentatively, D is TRBD1 (6 bases). The length of the CDR3 is 14 residues. Germline V gene sequence: CDR1 SEHNR, CDR2 FQNEAQ (reference sequence). Trimming removed 1 base at V and 4 bases at J, with 10 bases between. The CDR3 region has the DNA TGTGCCAGCAGCTTAGGTTTGGGGGCAGAGACCCAGTACTTC. Translation: CASSLGLGAETQYF.

This clonotype was picked up many times. This chain joins TRBV7-9 and TRBJ2-3, with D perhaps matching TRBD2 (7 bases). CDR1 is SEHNR and CDR2 is FQNEAQ in the germline V gene (reference sequence). CDR3 length equals 15 residues. The V and J ends lost 5 bases and 2 bases respectively, with 14 bases between them. The CDR3: CASSAGAEYTDTQYF. The CDR3 DNA is TGTGCCAGCAGCGCGGGGGCAGAATACACAGATACGCAGTATTTT.

The gene calls are TRBV19 and TRBJ2-1; 8 nucleotides line up with TRBD2. From germline, CDR1 is LNHDA and CDR2 SQIVND (reference sequence). The ends lost 3 bases at V and 4 bases at J; junction bases unmatched: 5. This CDR3 has 15 amino acids. The CDR3 loop is CASSITLAEYNEQFF. Here the CDR3 DNA reads TGTGCCAGTAGTATCACACTAGCGGAATACAATGAGCAGTTCTTC.